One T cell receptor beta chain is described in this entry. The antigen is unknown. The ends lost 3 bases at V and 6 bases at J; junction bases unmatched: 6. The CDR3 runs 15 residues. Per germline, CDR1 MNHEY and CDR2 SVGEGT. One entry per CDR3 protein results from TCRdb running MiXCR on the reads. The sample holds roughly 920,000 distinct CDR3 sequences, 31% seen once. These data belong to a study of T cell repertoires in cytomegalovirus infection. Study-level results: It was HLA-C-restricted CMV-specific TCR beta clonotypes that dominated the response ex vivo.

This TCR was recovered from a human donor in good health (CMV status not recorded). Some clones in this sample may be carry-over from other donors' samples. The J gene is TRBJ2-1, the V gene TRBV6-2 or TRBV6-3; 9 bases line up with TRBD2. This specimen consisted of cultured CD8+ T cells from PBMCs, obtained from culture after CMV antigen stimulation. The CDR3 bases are TGTGCCAGCAGTTATACGGCGGGGGGGATCAATGAGCAGTTCTTC. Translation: CASSYTAGGINEQFF.